The text below deals with one TCR beta chain. What it binds is unknown. This sample stems from a study of T cell responses to AZD1222 COVID-19 vaccine. CDR3 size: 15 residues. V lost 6 bases and J lost 4, with 16 bases in between. The germline gives CDR1 SNHLY, CDR2 FYNNEI. The method was immunoSEQ multiplex PCR; TCRdb's version includes in-frame clones alone and lacks a portion of them. The repertoire holds roughly 150,000 clones, with more than 75% as singletons. Findings of the study overall: The study identified only six AZD1222 recipients as seropositive at baseline. Females made up more of the donors, who were largely white British, and clonal diversity may have come out too low.

J is TRBJ1-5 and V is TRBV2, with D perhaps matching TRBD1 (6 bases). The sequence was collected from an adult who received the AZD1222 COVID-19 vaccine. The input for sequencing was peripheral blood, taken 28 days after the second AZD1222 dose. The CDR3 loop is CASRWGGLTNQPQHF. The CDR3 DNA reads as TGTGCCAGCAGGTGGGGGGGCCTAACTAATCAGCCCCAGCATTTT.